This T cell receptor beta chain was observed in a study of T cells in Graves' hyperthyroidism and ophthalmopathy. Amplified TCR beta CDR3 regions came from RNA transcripts. HTBI primers were used for first-round RT-PCR of the TCR CDR3. TCRdb itself ran the multiplex PCR reads through MiXCR, one entry per CDR3 protein. The sample lists over 700,000 distinct CDR3 sequences, about two fifths occurring once. This CDR3 region has 13 residues. The germline gives CDR1 SGDLS, CDR2 YYNGEE. Trimming took 6 bases from V and 8 from J, leaving 15 bases between them. V is TRBV9 and J is TRBJ1-5; D may be TRBD1 (6 bases). This TCR was sampled from a man between 18 and 35 years old with Graves' hyperthyroidism. The sequenced material came from blood. CDR3 coding DNA: TGTGCCAGCACCACAGGGACCCAGGAGCCCCAGCATTTT. It codes for CASTTGTQEPQHF.